What follows are 10 T cell receptor beta chains derived from one specimen sequenced in a study of blood T cell repertoires in COVID-19. Profiling relied on immunoSEQ multiplex PCR, and the TCRdb table lists in-frame clones only, not all of them. The data contain over 10,000 clones, roughly 80% of them seen just once; the ten biggest clones take up 20% to 25%. Material: peripheral blood. The origin of the receptors is a human donor in a cohort sampled during active COVID-19.

This chain joins TRBV6-5 and TRBJ1-2; TRBD1 might be the D (5 bases). CDR1 is MNHEY, CDR2 SVGAGI, per germline. CDR3 length equals 14 residues. V was clipped by 6 bases and J by 4 bases, with 15 bases between them. CDR3 region: CASSPGGVFYGYTF. The CDR3, as DNA: TGTGCCAGCAGCCCCGGGGGGGTCTTCTATGGCTACACCTTC.

This clone came up a few times. The V call is TRBV7-3, the J call TRBJ2-1; 8 bases are shared with TRBD1. From germline, CDR1 is SGHTA and CDR2 FQGTGA. V lost 3 bases and J lost 7; bases outside the gene matches: 8. The CDR3 runs 15 residues. This CDR3 reads CASSFGQGDRNEQFF. The CDR3 nucleotides read TGTGCCAGCAGCTTTGGACAGGGAGACAGGAATGAGCAGTTCTTC.

The chain links TRBV7-8 to TRBJ1-5; 9 positions match TRBD1. V lost 6 bases and J lost 5; bases outside the gene matches: 5. CDR1 and CDR2 from the germline V gene are SGHVS and FQNEAQ. CDR3 size: 14 residues. The DNA of the CDR3 is TGTGCCAGCAGTAGCGACAGGGGGGATCAGCCCCAGCATTTT. The encoded protein is CASSSDRGDQPQHF. Based on the CDR3 plus reference TRBV7-8 and TRBJ1-5, the full variable domain is GAGVSQSPRYKVAKRGQDVALRCDPISGHVSLFWYQQALGQGPEFLTYFQNEAQLDKSGLPSDRFFAERPEGSVSTLKIQRTQQEDSAVYLCASSSDRGDQPQHFGDGTRLSIL.

This chain joins TRBV6-5 and TRBJ1-5; the match to TRBD1 covers 8 bases. The CDR3 contains 16 residues. Germline V gives CDR1 MNHEY, CDR2 SVGAGI. Unmatched junction bases numbered 7, after V lost 0 bases and J lost 6 bases. The CDR3 DNA reads as TGTGCCAGCAGTTACTCTATGGACAGGGATCGTCAGCCCCAGCATTTT. Translating gives CASSYSMDRDRQPQHF.

This chain joins TRBV7-3 and TRBJ2-7; tentative D call: TRBD1 (6 bases). CDR3 size: 13 residues. Germline V gene sequence: CDR1 SGHTA, CDR2 FQGTGA. Trimming left V 1 base short and J 6 bases short, with 10 bases between. CDR3 nucleotides: TGTGCCAGCAGCTTAAGGCAGGGGATCGAGCAGTACTTC. This sequence encodes CASSLRQGIEQYF. Filled out from reference TRBV7-3 and TRBJ2-7, the complete variable domain reads GAGVSQTPSNKVTEKGKYVELRCDPISGHTALYWYRQSLGQGPEFLIYFQGTGAADDSGLPNDRFFAVRPEGSVSTLKIQRTERGDSAVYLCASSLRQGIEQYFGPGTRLTVT.

The gene calls are TRBV28 and TRBJ2-5; the match to TRBD2 covers 14 bases. There are 15 residues in the CDR3. CDR1 and CDR2 (germline): MDHEN, SYDVKM. The V segment lost 6 bases and the J segment 5 bases; nucleotides outside the gene matches: 5. CDR3 loop: CASSTTSGGGETQYF. The CDR3 nucleotides are TGTGCCAGCAGCACGACTAGCGGGGGGGGCGAGACCCAGTACTTC.

The rearrangement links TRBV5-1 to TRBJ1-2; D is possibly TRBD1 (5 bases). The CDR3 covers 13 residues. CDR1 SGHRS and CDR2 YFSETQ come from the germline V gene. Deletions cut 2 bases from V and 5 bases from J, with 10 bases between. CDR3 nucleotide sequence: TGCGCCAGCAGCTTATTCAGGGATTATGGCTACACCTTC. Translating it yields CASSLFRDYGYTF.

The chain couples TRBV28 to TRBJ1-4; TRBD1 aligns across 9 bases. This CDR3 comprises 16 residues. J lost 0 bases, V lost 6 bases, and 5 bases had no gene match. Germline lookup yields CDR1 MDHEN and CDR2 SYDVKM. CDR3 loop: CASRGQGLATNEKLFF. The CDR3, as DNA: TGTGCCAGCAGGGGACAGGGCCTTGCAACTAATGAAAAACTGTTTTTT.

Here the CDR3 reads CASSFDRYQETQYF. The CDR3 region has the DNA TGTGCCAGCAGCTTCGACAGGTACCAAGAGACCCAGTACTTC. The chain links TRBV11-2 to TRBJ2-5; tentatively, D is TRBD1 (6 bases). Germline assignment: CDR1 SGHAT and CDR2 FQNNGV. V lost 3 bases, J lost 0 bases, and 8 bases lay in between. CDR3 length: 14 residues. Complete variable domain (other parts from reference TRBV11-2 and TRBJ2-5): EAGVAQSPRYKIIEKRQSVAFWCNPISGHATLYWYQQILGQGPKLLIQFQNNGVVDDSQLPKDRFSAERLKGVDSTLKIQPAKLEDSAVYLCASSFDRYQETQYFGPGTRLLVL.

The gene calls are TRBV27 and TRBJ1-6; D is perhaps TRBD1 (6 bases). The length of the CDR3 is 16 residues. Trimming took off 5 bases at V and 5 bases at J, with 16 bases between the two ends. Germline CDR1 reads MNHEY; CDR2 reads SMNVEV (reference sequence). Here the CDR3 DNA reads TGTGCCAGCAGTGGCGCAGCCAGGGGCAATAATTCACCCCTCCACTTT. The encoded protein is CASSGAARGNNSPLHF.